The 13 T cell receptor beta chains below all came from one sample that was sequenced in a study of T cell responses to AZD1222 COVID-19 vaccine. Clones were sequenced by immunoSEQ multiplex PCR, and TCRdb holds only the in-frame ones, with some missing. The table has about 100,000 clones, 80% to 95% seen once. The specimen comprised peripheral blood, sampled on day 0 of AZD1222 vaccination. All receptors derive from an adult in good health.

CDR3 sequence: CAISESGQGPSNEKLFF. The CDR3 coding sequence is TGTGCCATCAGTGAGTCTGGACAGGGACCGTCTAATGAAAAACTGTTTTTT. This chain connects TRBV10-3 to TRBJ1-4; 8 bases align to TRBD1. With 0 bases clipped from V and 3 bases from J, the junction kept 6 bases outside the gene matches. The CDR3 totals 17 residues. CDR1 and CDR2 (germline): ENHRY, SYGVKD.

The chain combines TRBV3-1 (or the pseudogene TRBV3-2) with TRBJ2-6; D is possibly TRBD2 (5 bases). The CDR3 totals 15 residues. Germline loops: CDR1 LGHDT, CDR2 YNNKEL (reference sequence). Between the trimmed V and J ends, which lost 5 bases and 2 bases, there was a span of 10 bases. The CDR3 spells CASSVVGAGANVLTF. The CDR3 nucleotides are TGTGCCAGCAGCGTCGTGGGAGCTGGGGCCAACGTCCTGACTTTC.

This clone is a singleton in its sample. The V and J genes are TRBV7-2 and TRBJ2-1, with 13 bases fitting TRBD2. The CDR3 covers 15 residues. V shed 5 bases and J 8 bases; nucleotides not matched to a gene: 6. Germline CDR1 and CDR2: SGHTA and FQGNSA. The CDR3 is CASSPTSGRAYEQFF. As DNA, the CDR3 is TGTGCCAGCAGCCCAACTAGCGGGAGGGCGTATGAGCAGTTCTTC.

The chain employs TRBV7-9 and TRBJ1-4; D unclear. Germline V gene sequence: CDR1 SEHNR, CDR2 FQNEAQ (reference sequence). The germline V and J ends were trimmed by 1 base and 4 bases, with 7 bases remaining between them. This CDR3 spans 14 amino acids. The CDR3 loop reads CASSLGAHNEKLFF. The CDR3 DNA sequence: TGTGCCAGCAGCTTAGGGGCCCATAATGAAAAACTGTTTTTT.

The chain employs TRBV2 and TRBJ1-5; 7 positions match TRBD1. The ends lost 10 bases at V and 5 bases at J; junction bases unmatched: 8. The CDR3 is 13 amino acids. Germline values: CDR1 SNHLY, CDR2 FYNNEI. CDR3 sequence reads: CATRTGGDQPQHF. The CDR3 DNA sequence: TGTGCCACCAGGACAGGAGGAGATCAGCCCCAGCATTTT.

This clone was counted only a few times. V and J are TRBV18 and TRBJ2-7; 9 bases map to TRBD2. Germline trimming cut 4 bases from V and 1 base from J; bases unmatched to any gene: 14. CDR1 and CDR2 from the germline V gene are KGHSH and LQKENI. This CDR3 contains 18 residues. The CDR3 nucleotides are TGTGCCAGCTCACGTAGTACGTTCAGCGGGAGGTCTTCCTACGAGCAGTACTTC. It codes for CASSRSTFSGRSSYEQYF. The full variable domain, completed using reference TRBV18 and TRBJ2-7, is NAGVMQNPRHLVRRRGQEARLRCSPMKGHSHVYWYRQLPEEGLKFMVYLQKENIIDESGMPKERFSAEFPKEGPSILRIQQVVRGDSAAYFCASSRSTFSGRSSYEQYFGPGTRLTVT.

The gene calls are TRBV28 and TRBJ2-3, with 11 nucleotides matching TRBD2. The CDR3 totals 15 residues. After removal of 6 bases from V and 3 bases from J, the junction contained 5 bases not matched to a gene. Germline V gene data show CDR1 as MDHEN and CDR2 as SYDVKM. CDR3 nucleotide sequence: TGTGCCAGCAGCCAAACTAGCGGGAGAACAGATACGCAGTATTTT. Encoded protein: CASSQTSGRTDTQYF.

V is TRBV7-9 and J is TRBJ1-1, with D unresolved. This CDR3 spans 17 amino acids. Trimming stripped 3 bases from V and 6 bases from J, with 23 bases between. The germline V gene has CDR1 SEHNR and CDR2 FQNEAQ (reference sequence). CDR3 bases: TGTGCCAGCAGCTTTTACCTCGAACGGATTAGAACCTCTGAAGCTTTCTTT. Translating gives CASSFYLERIRTSEAFF. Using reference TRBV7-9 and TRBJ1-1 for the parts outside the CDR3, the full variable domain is DTGVSQNPRHKITKRGQNVTFRCDPISEHNRLYWYRQTLGQGPEFLTYFQNEAQLEKSRLLSDRFSAERPKGSFSTLEIQRTEQGDSAMYLCASSFYLERIRTSEAFFGQGTRLTVV.

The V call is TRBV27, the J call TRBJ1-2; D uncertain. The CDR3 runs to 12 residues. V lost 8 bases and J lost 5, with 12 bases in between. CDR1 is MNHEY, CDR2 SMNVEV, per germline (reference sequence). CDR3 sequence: CASYGGVYGYTF. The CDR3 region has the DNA TGTGCCAGCTACGGTGGGGTTTATGGCTACACCTTC.

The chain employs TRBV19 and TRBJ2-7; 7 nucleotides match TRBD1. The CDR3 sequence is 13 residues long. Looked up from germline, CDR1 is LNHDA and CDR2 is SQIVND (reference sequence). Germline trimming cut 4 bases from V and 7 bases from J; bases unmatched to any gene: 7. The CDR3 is CASSTDRVGEQYF. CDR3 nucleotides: TGTGCCAGTAGTACCGACAGGGTGGGTGAGCAGTACTTC.

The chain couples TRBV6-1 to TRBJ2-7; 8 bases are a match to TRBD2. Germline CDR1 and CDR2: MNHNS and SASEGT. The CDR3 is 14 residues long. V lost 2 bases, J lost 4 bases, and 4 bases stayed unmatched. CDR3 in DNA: TGTGCCAGCAGTGAATTAGCGGGATGGTACGAGCAGTACTTC. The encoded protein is CASSELAGWYEQYF.

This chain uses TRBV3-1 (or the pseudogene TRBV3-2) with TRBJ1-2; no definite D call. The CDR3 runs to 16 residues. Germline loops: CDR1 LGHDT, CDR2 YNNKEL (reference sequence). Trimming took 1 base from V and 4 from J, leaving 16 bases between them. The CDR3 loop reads CASSQGGPGGSYGYTF. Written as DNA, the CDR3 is TGTGCCAGCAGCCAAGGCGGGCCCGGAGGGTCCTATGGCTACACCTTC.

As DNA, the CDR3 is TGTGCCAGCAGCCCTGGACTAGCGACAGATACGCAGTATTTT. This codes for CASSPGLATDTQYF. V and J are TRBV3-1 (or the pseudogene TRBV3-2) and TRBJ2-3; 9 bases fit TRBD2. The CDR3 consists of 14 residues. Per the germline V gene, CDR1 is LGHDT and CDR2 is YNNKEL (reference sequence). V shed 4 bases and J 3 bases; nucleotides not matched to a gene: 2.